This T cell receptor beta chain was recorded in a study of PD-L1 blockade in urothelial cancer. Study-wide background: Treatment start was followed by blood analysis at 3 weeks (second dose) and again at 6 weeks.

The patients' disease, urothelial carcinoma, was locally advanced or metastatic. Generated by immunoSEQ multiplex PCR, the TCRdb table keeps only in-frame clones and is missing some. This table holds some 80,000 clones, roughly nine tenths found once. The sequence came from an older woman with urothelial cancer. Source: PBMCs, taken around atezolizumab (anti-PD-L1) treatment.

CDR3 coding DNA: TGTGCCAGCTCACCACGGGAGGCAGTAAACGGCAGGTATGGCTACACCTTC. Translation gives CASSPREAVNGRYGYTF. The chain is built from TRBV18 and TRBJ1-2; D is unclear. The CDR3 extends over 17 amino acids. Trimming removed 1 base from V and 5 bases from J, with 20 bases in between. Germline CDR1 KGHSH, CDR2 LQKENI.